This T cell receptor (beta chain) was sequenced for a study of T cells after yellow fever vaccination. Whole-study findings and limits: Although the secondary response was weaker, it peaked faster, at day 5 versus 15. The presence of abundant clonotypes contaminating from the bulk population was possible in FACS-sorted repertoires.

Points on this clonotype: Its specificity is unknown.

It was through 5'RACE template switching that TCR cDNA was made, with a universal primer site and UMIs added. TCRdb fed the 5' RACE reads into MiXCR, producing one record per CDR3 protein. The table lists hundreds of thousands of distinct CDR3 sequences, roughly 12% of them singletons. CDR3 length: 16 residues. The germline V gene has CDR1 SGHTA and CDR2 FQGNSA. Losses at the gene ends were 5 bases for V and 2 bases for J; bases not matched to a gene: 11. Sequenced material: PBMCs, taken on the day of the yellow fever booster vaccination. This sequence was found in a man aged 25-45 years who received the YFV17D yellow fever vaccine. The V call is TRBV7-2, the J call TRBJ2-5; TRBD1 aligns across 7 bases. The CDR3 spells CASSPVVTGWQETQYF. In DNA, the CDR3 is TGTGCCAGCAGCCCGGTGGTGACAGGGTGGCAAGAGACCCAGTACTTC.